The 29 T cell receptor beta chains reported below all come from one sample, sequenced in a study of T cell responses to AZD1222 COVID-19 vaccine. The assay was immunoSEQ multiplex PCR, and TCRdb's table has in-frame clones only and misses some. This sample yields some 170,000 clones, of which approximately 94% are seen a single time; approximately 5.5% belongs to the top ten. The input for sequencing was peripheral blood, taken 28 days after the second AZD1222 dose. The origin of the receptors is an adult who received the AZD1222 COVID-19 vaccine.

The chain uses TRBV4-3 and TRBJ2-5; 8 bases line up with TRBD2. CDR1 and CDR2 (germline): LGHNA, YSLEER. This CDR3 comprises 13 residues. V gave up 10 bases and J gave up 3 bases; unmatched junction bases: 7. CDR3 bases: TGCGCCACCAAACATAGCGGGAAAGAGACCCAGTACTTC. This codes for CATKHSGKETQYF.

The chain links TRBV12-3 or TRBV12-4 to TRBJ1-2; 7 bases line up with TRBD1. The CDR3 is made up of 13 amino acids. The junction had 9 bases not matched to a gene; V was cut back by 7 bases and J by 7 bases. The CDR3 loop is CASNSRQGPGYTF. Here the CDR3 DNA reads TGTGCCAGCAACTCCCGACAGGGCCCTGGCTACACCTTC.

The chain has TRBV13 and TRBJ1-2; D is ambiguous. V was shortened by 0 bases and J by 4 bases, with 3 bases between the two germline ends. The CDR3 runs 12 residues. Looked up from germline, CDR1 is PRHDT and CDR2 is FYEKMQ (reference sequence). CDR3 in DNA: TGTGCCAGCAGCTTAGGTACCTATGGCTACACCTTC. Translation gives CASSLGTYGYTF. Looking up the rest from reference TRBV13 and TRBJ1-2 gives the full variable domain: AAGVIQSPRHLIKEKRETATLKCYPIPRHDTVYWYQQGPGQDPQFLISFYEKMQSDKGSIPDRFSAQQFSDYHSELNMSSLELGDSALYFCASSLGTYGYTFGSGTRLTVV.

The chain recombines TRBV18 with TRBJ2-7; 10 nucleotides agree with TRBD2. The CDR3 spans 15 residues. Germline V gene lookup returns CDR1 KGHSH and CDR2 LQKENI. Germline trimming cut 4 bases from V and 1 base from J; bases unmatched to any gene: 4. In nucleotides, the CDR3 is TGTGCCAGCTCACAAGCGGGAGGGCCTTCCTACGAGCAGTACTTC. Translated, it gives CASSQAGGPSYEQYF.

The chain carries TRBV7-2 and TRBJ2-3, with D unresolved. Germline CDR1 reads SGHTA; CDR2 reads FQGNSA. Trimming took off 3 bases at V and 8 bases at J, with 6 bases between the two ends. The CDR3 consists of 11 residues. Written as DNA, the CDR3 is TGTGCCAGCAGCTTCCCGGGTACGCAGTATTTT. This codes for CASSFPGTQYF.

The J gene is TRBJ2-3, the V gene TRBV28; 7 nucleotides match TRBD2. V trimming: 4 bases; J trimming: 0 bases; junction bases outside the gene matches: 4. Looked up from germline, CDR1 is MDHEN and CDR2 is SYDVKM. The CDR3 is made up of 15 amino acids. The CDR3 here is CASSSSAGSTDTQYF. The CDR3 region has the DNA TGTGCCAGCAGTTCCTCAGCGGGGAGCACAGATACGCAGTATTTT.

The CDR3 loop reads CASSLGIETEQYF. CDR3 coding DNA: TGCGCCAGCAGCCTCGGTATTGAGACCGAGCAGTACTTC. The chain couples TRBV4-3 to TRBJ2-7; D gene unclear. The CDR3 contains 13 residues. With 4 bases removed from V and 6 bases from J, the gap between germline ends came to 13 bases. CDR1 LGHNA and CDR2 YSLEER come from the germline V gene.

This sequence joins TRBV10-3 and TRBJ2-1; tentatively, D is TRBD1 (6 bases). Per the germline V gene, CDR1 is ENHRY and CDR2 is SYGVKD. The CDR3 is 17 amino acids. Trimming left V 6 bases short and J 5 bases short, with 23 bases between. CDR3 sequence reads: CAIRTPRNRAGDNEQFF. In DNA, the CDR3 is TGTGCCATCAGGACCCCCCGGAACAGGGCCGGGGACAATGAGCAGTTCTTC.

J is TRBJ2-1 and V is TRBV6-5; D may match TRBD1 or TRBD2 (5 bases each). Germline V lookup: CDR1 MNHEY, CDR2 SVGAGI. This CDR3 is built from 15 residues. V was trimmed by 6 bases and J by 0 bases, leaving 12 bases between them. The CDR3 sequence is CASRPGPSSYNEQFF. The CDR3 DNA reads TGTGCCAGCAGACCGGGGCCCAGCTCCTACAATGAGCAGTTCTTC.

V usage is TRBV19 and J usage is TRBJ1-1; 8 bases fit TRBD1. V lost 3 bases and J lost 4; bases outside the gene matches: 4. The CDR3 contains 14 residues. The germline gives CDR1 LNHDA, CDR2 SQIVND (reference sequence). CDR3: CASSMGTGSTEAFF. CDR3 nucleotide sequence: TGTGCCAGTAGTATGGGGACAGGTAGCACTGAAGCTTTCTTT.

This chain links TRBV7-9 with TRBJ1-2; TRBD1 aligns across 12 bases. With 3 bases clipped from V and 2 bases from J, the junction kept 7 bases outside the gene matches. CDR3 length: 17 amino acids. Germline loops: CDR1 SEHNR, CDR2 FQNEAQ (reference sequence). The CDR3 region has the DNA TGTGCCAGCAGCTTCTATGGGACAGGGGGCTTCAACTATGGCTACACCTTC. Translating gives CASSFYGTGGFNYGYTF.

CDR3 in amino acids: CSADTGGSYYGYTF. CDR3 nucleotides: TGCAGCGCCGATACAGGGGGATCGTACTATGGCTACACCTTC. The chain is built from TRBV29-1 and TRBJ1-2; TRBD1 aligns across 8 bases. The CDR3 runs 14 residues. V shed 7 bases, J shed 3 bases, and the junction held 10 bases outside the gene matches. Germline assignment: CDR1 SQVTM and CDR2 ANQGSEA. Filled out from reference TRBV29-1 and TRBJ1-2, the complete variable domain reads SAVISQKPSRDICQRGTSLTIQCQVDSQVTMMFWYRQQPGQSLTLIATANQGSEATYESGFVIDKFPISRPNLTFSTLTVSNMSPEDSSIYLCSADTGGSYYGYTFGSGTRLTVV.

The chain links TRBV7-9 to TRBJ1-2; TRBD1 matches at 8 bases. Germline assignment: CDR1 SEHNR and CDR2 FQNEAQ (reference sequence). The CDR3 has 13 amino acids. Losses at the gene ends were 10 bases for V and 6 bases for J; bases not matched to a gene: 10. This CDR3 is CAIPDRARDGYTF. CDR3 nucleotides: TGTGCCATCCCGGACAGGGCTAGGGATGGCTACACCTTC. Drawing the rest from reference TRBV7-9 and TRBJ1-2, the complete variable domain is DTGVSQNPRHKITKRGQNVTFRCDPISEHNRLYWYRQTLGQGPEFLTYFQNEAQLEKSRLLSDRFSAERPKGSFSTLEIQRTEQGDSAMYLCAIPDRARDGYTFGSGTRLTVV.

The chain joins TRBV25-1 to TRBJ1-3, with 7 bases fitting TRBD1. The V and J ends lost 3 bases and 4 bases, in that order; junction bases with no gene match: 6. Germline CDR1 and CDR2: MGHDK and SYGVNS. This CDR3 comprises 15 residues. CDR3 amino acids: CASSDPTGSGNTIYF. The CDR3 DNA sequence: TGTGCCAGCAGTGACCCGACAGGGTCCGGAAACACCATATATTTT.

This chain connects TRBV6-5 to TRBJ2-1; a possible D gene is TRBD2 (5 bases). V was clipped by 2 bases and J by 6 bases, with 8 bases between them. Germline V gene lookup returns CDR1 MNHEY and CDR2 SVGAGI. CDR3 length equals 13 residues. CDR3 amino acids: CASSYDYPNEQFF. The CDR3 nucleotides read TGTGCCAGCAGTTACGACTACCCCAATGAGCAGTTCTTC.

The chain uses TRBV5-1 and TRBJ1-1; TRBD1 agrees at 7 bases. The length of the CDR3 is 15 residues. The germline CDR1 and CDR2 sequences are SGHRS and YFSETQ. The ends lost 0 bases at V and 4 bases at J; junction bases unmatched: 6. For the CDR3, the DNA is TGCGCCAGCAGCTTGGCCGCAGGGGGGAGCACTGAAGCTTTCTTT. It translates to CASSLAAGGSTEAFF.

V is TRBV10-3 and J is TRBJ2-1, with 11 positions matching TRBD2. CDR1 ENHRY and CDR2 SYGVKD come from the germline V gene. The CDR3 has 14 residues. With V trimmed by 6 bases and J by 8 bases, 6 bases remained unmatched. CDR3 residues: CAISGLAGGDEQFF. DNA for the CDR3: TGTGCCATCAGCGGACTAGCGGGTGGGGATGAGCAGTTCTTC.

The CDR3 protein is CASSPGTSGNTDTQYF. The CDR3 region has the DNA TGTGCCAGCAGCCCCGGGACTAGCGGGAACACAGATACGCAGTATTTT. The J gene is TRBJ2-3, the V gene TRBV5-8; 13 bases align to TRBD2. CDR3 length: 16 amino acids. Looked up from germline, CDR1 is SGHTS and CDR2 is YDEGEE. V lost 4 bases to trimming and J lost 2 bases; unmatched junction nucleotides: 4. Variable domain in full (rest from reference TRBV5-8 and TRBJ2-3): EAGVTQSPTHLIKTRGQQATLRCSPISGHTSVYWYQQALGLGLQFLLWYDEGEERNRGNFPPRFSGRQFPNYSSELNVNALELEDSALYLCASSPGTSGNTDTQYFGPGTRLTVL.

V gene TRBV7-2 combines with J gene TRBJ2-2; D unclear. The CDR3 is made up of 12 amino acids. Per the germline V gene, CDR1 is SGHTA and CDR2 is FQGNSA. Trimming stripped 4 bases from V and 3 bases from J, with 3 bases between. CDR3 sequence reads: CASSSYTGELFF. The CDR3, as DNA: TGTGCCAGCAGCTCATACACCGGGGAGCTGTTTTTT.

As regards this clone: The same CDR3 also results from other DNA sequences found in this sample. The V call is TRBV5-1, the J call TRBJ1-2; D uncertain. Trimming removed 0 bases from V and 2 bases from J, with 5 bases in between. This CDR3 region has 13 residues. The germline V gene encodes CDR1 SGHRS and CDR2 YFSETQ. CDR3: CASSLAANYGYTF. In DNA form, the CDR3 reads TGCGCCAGCAGCTTGGCCGCAAACTATGGCTACACCTTC.

The chain carries TRBV13 and TRBJ2-7, with unresolved D. Germline CDR1 and CDR2: PRHDT and FYEKMQ (reference sequence). V lost 0 bases and J lost 0, with 6 bases in between. The CDR3 has 14 residues. The DNA for the CDR3 is TGTGCCAGCAGCTTAGGCGACTTCTCCTACGAGCAGTACTTC. Protein: CASSLGDFSYEQYF.

The table lists this clone with a count of one. The chain links TRBV29-1 to TRBJ2-7; 9 bases line up with TRBD1. In germline, CDR1 is SQVTM, CDR2 ANQGSEA. The CDR3 runs 13 residues. J was trimmed by 3 bases and V by 4 bases; bases with no gene match: 4. CDR3 residues: CSVAPGQGYEQYF. As DNA, the CDR3 is TGCAGCGTTGCCCCGGGACAGGGCTACGAGCAGTACTTC.

The J gene is TRBJ2-7, the V gene TRBV19; tentatively, D is TRBD2 (5 bases). This CDR3 contains 13 residues. CDR1 LNHDA and CDR2 SQIVND come from the germline V gene (reference sequence). Trimming cost V 6 bases and J 6 bases, with 15 bases left between them. The CDR3 here is CASRASSGGEQYF. The CDR3 bases are TGTGCCAGTAGGGCCAGTAGTGGAGGCGAGCAGTACTTC.

The sample holds one count of this clone. The chain recombines TRBV2 with TRBJ2-5, with TRBD2 matching 9 bases. V dropped 5 bases and J dropped 9; count of bases not matched to a gene: 13. Germline V gene lookup returns CDR1 SNHLY and CDR2 FYNNEI. The length of the CDR3 is 15 residues. This chain's CDR3 is CASSILAGDVKAQYF. CDR3 coding DNA: TGTGCCAGCAGTATACTAGCGGGTGACGTTAAGGCCCAGTACTTC.

This clone was counted only a few times. The V gene is TRBV5-4, the J gene TRBJ2-7; 8 bases fit TRBD1. Trimming removed 3 bases from V and 2 bases from J; junction bases left unmatched: 7. In germline, CDR1 is SGHNT, CDR2 YYREEE (reference sequence). CDR3 length: 15 residues. For the CDR3, the DNA is TGTGCCAGCAGCTCAGACAGGGGAATAGCCTACGAGCAGTACTTC. The encoded protein is CASSSDRGIAYEQYF.

This chain uses TRBV7-7 with TRBJ2-2; D uncertain. Trimming took 6 bases from V and 0 from J, leaving 8 bases between them. Germline V gene data show CDR1 as SSHAT and CDR2 as FNYEAQ (reference sequence). The CDR3 length is 14 residues. CDR3 protein: CASSPTSNTGELFF. Here the CDR3 DNA reads TGTGCCAGCAGTCCAACATCGAACACCGGGGAGCTGTTTTTT. Filled out from reference TRBV7-7 and TRBJ2-2, the complete variable domain reads GAGVSQSPRYKVTKRGQDVTLRCDPISSHATLYWYQQALGQGPEFLTYFNYEAQPDKSGLPSDRFSAERPEGSISTLTIQRTEQRDSAMYRCASSPTSNTGELFFGEGSRLTVL.

This chain connects TRBV2 to TRBJ1-2, with a weak D call TRBD1 (5 bases). Trimming stripped 10 bases from V and 4 bases from J, with 13 bases between. The CDR3 is made up of 12 amino acids. Germline values: CDR1 SNHLY, CDR2 FYNNEI. The CDR3 coding sequence is TGTGCCATACTACGTGGGGGCTATGGCTACACCTTC. As protein: CAILRGGYGYTF.

J is TRBJ1-3 and V is TRBV6-5, with D hard to call. The germline V gene has CDR1 MNHEY and CDR2 SVGAGI. This CDR3 spans 14 amino acids. With 5 bases removed from V and 0 bases from J, the gap between germline ends came to 8 bases. The CDR3 coding sequence is TGTGCCAGCAGTCGGACGGTCTCTGGAAACACCATATATTTT. Residues: CASSRTVSGNTIYF.

This chain uses TRBV2 with TRBJ2-5; no firm D call. There are 15 residues in the CDR3. Germline lookup yields CDR1 SNHLY and CDR2 FYNNEI. Deletions cut 2 bases from V and 5 bases from J, with 15 bases between. CDR3 nucleotides: TGTGCCAGCAGTGAAATACCGTGGGCGCGGGAGACCCAGTACTTC. Amino acids: CASSEIPWARETQYF.